The 27 T cell receptor beta chains below all came from one sample that was sequenced in a study of human T cells and chemical hapten exposure. Via MiXCR, TCRdb re-called the RACE reads, giving one row per CDR3 protein. This sample has 85,000 to 130,000 distinct CDR3 sequences; less than 15% occur once, and the top ten carry around 1.5%. Regarding time point: pre-sensitization, week 0. The treatment is: therapeutic diphenylcyclopropenone sensitization with weekly scalp DPC. Specimen: whole blood, collected in connection with sensitization to the hapten diphenylcyclopropenone (DPC). The receptors stem from a woman aged 45 to 65 with alopecia areata. Some clones in this sample may be carry-over from other donors' samples.

This clonotype has only a few counts. The rearrangement joins TRBV28 to TRBJ1-5; D call uncertain. Germline CDR1 is MDHEN and CDR2 is SYDVKM. This CDR3 has 15 residues. Trimming shortened V by 4 bases and J by 2 bases, and 12 bases separated the two germline ends. CDR3 in DNA: TGTGCCAGCAGTTCCCCCAGTCAGGGCAATCAGCCCCAGCATTTT. It codes for CASSSPSQGNQPQHF.

The table lists this clonotype with a few counts. The chain has TRBV12-3 or TRBV12-4 and TRBJ2-3; D is possibly TRBD2 (5 bases). CDR3 length: 14 residues. V was shortened by 5 bases and J by 6 bases, with 15 bases between the two germline ends. CDR3 nucleotides: TGTGCCAGCAGTATACGGGAATTGGCGGATACGCAGTATTTT. Translating it yields CASSIRELADTQYF.

The chain carries TRBV10-2 and TRBJ1-1; D unclear. CDR1 is WSHSY, CDR2 SAAADI, per germline. V was trimmed by 3 bases and J by 1 base, leaving 9 bases between them. The CDR3 sequence is 14 residues long. The CDR3 DNA sequence: TGCGCCAGCAGTGAACGGCAGGAGAACACTGAAGCTTTCTTT. Translating it yields CASSERQENTEAFF.

This clonotype was observed a few times. The J gene is TRBJ2-3, the V gene TRBV7-6; D is unclear. Trimming removed 1 base at V and 6 bases at J, with 8 bases between. CDR3 length: 13 amino acids. Looked up from germline, CDR1 is SGHVS and CDR2 is FNYEAQ. The DNA of the CDR3 is TGTGCCAGCAGCTTAGGGCCGTTGGATACGCAGTATTTT. It codes for CASSLGPLDTQYF.

Comment on this clonotype: This may be a read error, as it is one base from a much larger clone. The J gene is TRBJ1-1, the V gene TRBV20-1, with no clear D. This CDR3 contains 12 residues. Germline assignment: CDR1 DFQATT and CDR2 SNEGSKA (reference sequence). CDR3 loop: CSASKDYTKAFF. The CDR3 nucleotides are TGCAGTGCTAGTAAAGATTACACTAAAGCTTTCTTT.

This clonotype was detected ten times or more. The rearrangement joins TRBV2 to TRBJ1-2, with D hard to call. The germline V gene has CDR1 SNHLY and CDR2 FYNNEI. V shed 7 bases and J shed 0 bases, with 9 bases lying between them. This CDR3 comprises 13 residues. CDR3 in amino acids: CASMWSANYGYTF. As DNA, the CDR3 is TGTGCCAGCATGTGGTCAGCTAACTATGGCTACACCTTC.

The genes are TRBV2 and TRBJ1-6; D is unresolved. The CDR3 is 15 amino acids. Germline-derived CDR1 and CDR2 are SNHLY and FYNNEI. V lost 0 bases and J 6 bases, leaving 9 bases between the germline ends. DNA for the CDR3: TGTGCCAGCAGTGAAGCAGAGCGTAGTAATTCACCCCTCCACTTT. It translates to CASSEAERSNSPLHF.

Many counts were recorded for this clonotype. This chain connects TRBV11-2 to TRBJ2-5, with 14 bases identical to TRBD2. Germline-derived CDR1 and CDR2 are SGHAT and FQNNGV. The CDR3 contains 17 residues. J was trimmed by 5 bases and V by 6 bases; bases with no gene match: 11. DNA of the CDR3: TGTGCCAGCAGGGGACTAGCGGGGGAGAACCTGTCTGAGACCCAGTACTTC. Translated, it gives CASRGLAGENLSETQYF.

This clonotype was seen more than once but under ten times. The chain is built from TRBV7-8 and TRBJ2-3, with D unclear. This CDR3 region has 12 residues. CDR1 is SGHVS and CDR2 is FQNEAQ in the germline V gene. Trimming removed 0 bases from V and 6 bases from J, with 4 bases in between. CDR3 sequence reads: CASSLAYDTQYF. The CDR3 nucleotides are TGTGCCAGCAGCTTAGCTTACGATACGCAGTATTTT.

This rearrangement joins TRBV12-3 or TRBV12-4 to TRBJ2-7, with a weak D call TRBD1 (6 bases). V was trimmed by 6 bases and J by 3 bases, leaving 15 bases between them. This CDR3 region has 14 residues. CDR3 coding DNA: TGTGCCAGCAGGCCCGGGACACGGAGCTACGAGCAGTACTTC. Translation: CASRPGTRSYEQYF.

V gene TRBV6-5 combines with J gene TRBJ1-1; D possibly corresponds to TRBD1 (6 bases). V gave up 2 bases and J gave up 5 bases, with 15 bases separating them. This CDR3 is 15 amino acids long. Germline V gene data show CDR1 as MNHEY and CDR2 as SVGAGI. DNA of the CDR3: TGTGCCAGCAGTTACGTTGGGGGCAGGGGAACTGAAGCTTTCTTT. It specifies CASSYVGGRGTEAFF.

The chain recombines TRBV5-1 with TRBJ2-3; D unresolved. This CDR3 is built from 16 residues. Germline CDR1 SGHRS, CDR2 YFSETQ. V gave up 0 bases and J gave up 5 bases, with 16 bases separating them. CDR3 loop: CASSLGSVWVEDTQYF. In DNA form, the CDR3 reads TGCGCCAGCAGCTTGGGTTCAGTTTGGGTGGAAGATACGCAGTATTTT.

The chain recombines TRBV7-2 with TRBJ1-6; D remains unclear. Germline CDR1 is SGHTA and CDR2 is FQGNSA. The CDR3 spans 13 residues. The V and J ends lost 3 bases and 4 bases respectively, with 4 bases between them. Here the CDR3 reads CASSFDYNSPLHF. CDR3 DNA: TGTGCCAGCAGCTTCGATTATAATTCACCCCTCCACTTT.

This clonotype was seen ten or more times. The V and J genes are TRBV28 and TRBJ2-3, with D perhaps TRBD2 (7 bases). V lost 10 bases to trimming and J lost 0 bases, with 23 bases between them. This CDR3 is built from 17 residues. Germline CDR1 MDHEN, CDR2 SYDVKM. In DNA form, the CDR3 reads TGTGCCACCGCGGGGGCAGACACAATTTCTAGCACAGATACGCAGTATTTT. It translates to CATAGADTISSTDTQYF.

This clonotype was observed a handful of times. The chain combines TRBV27 with TRBJ2-2; tentative D call: TRBD2 (5 bases). CDR3 length: 16 residues. V lost 2 bases, J lost 0 bases, and 10 bases lay in between. CDR1 is MNHEY and CDR2 is SMNVEV in the germline V gene (reference sequence). CDR3 region: CASSLVVGANTGELFF. CDR3 DNA: TGTGCCAGCAGTTTAGTTGTCGGGGCGAACACCGGGGAGCTGTTTTTT.

This rearrangement joins TRBV25-1 to TRBJ2-1; tentatively, D is TRBD1 (5 bases). Trimming stripped 1 base from V and 0 bases from J, with 16 bases between. The CDR3 has 18 amino acids. Germline V gene lookup returns CDR1 MGHDK and CDR2 SYGVNS. The CDR3 nucleotides are TGTGCCAGCAGTGAATTGGGTCTGGGGCAGAGCTCCTACAATGAGCAGTTCTTC. Protein sequence: CASSELGLGQSSYNEQFF. Together with reference TRBV25-1 and TRBJ2-1, the CDR3 gives the full variable domain: EADIYQTPRYLVIGTGKKITLECSQTMGHDKMYWYQQDPGMELHLIHYSYGVNSTEKGDLSSESTVSRIRTEHFPLTLESARPSHTSQYLCASSELGLGQSSYNEQFFGPGTRLTVL.

This clonotype has only a few counts. This chain links TRBV12-3 or TRBV12-4 with TRBJ2-1, with D perhaps assigned TRBD1 or TRBD2 (5 bases each). The CDR3 runs to 13 residues. The V gene lost 5 bases and the J gene lost 9 bases, with 14 bases spanning the gap. In DNA form, the CDR3 reads TGTGCCAGCAGTCAAGGGGTGGGGACTGAGCAGTTCTTC. It codes for CASSQGVGTEQFF.

Ten or more counts support this clonotype. The chain carries TRBV5-1 and TRBJ2-7; 13 bases line up with TRBD2. Germline V gives CDR1 SGHRS, CDR2 YFSETQ. The CDR3 covers 15 residues. Losses at the gene ends were 2 bases for V and 5 bases for J; bases not matched to a gene: 4. CDR3 nucleotides: TGCGCCAGCAGCTTAAGGACTAGCGGGAGCCACGAGCAGTACTTC. It translates to CASSLRTSGSHEQYF.

V gene TRBV5-1 combines with J gene TRBJ1-1; D may be TRBD1 (6 bases). The CDR3 is 13 residues long. Between the trimmed V and J ends, which lost 2 bases and 6 bases, there was a span of 11 bases. Per the germline V gene, CDR1 is SGHRS and CDR2 is YFSETQ. CDR3: CASSFAGAPEAFF. The CDR3, as DNA: TGCGCCAGCAGCTTTGCAGGGGCGCCTGAAGCTTTCTTT.

This clonotype was recorded once. A clone one base away is much larger, so this may be a read error. The chain links TRBV28 to TRBJ2-7, with D uncertain. This CDR3 has 12 amino acids. V shed 2 bases and J shed 3 bases, with 5 bases lying between them. Germline V gene lookup returns CDR1 MDHEN and CDR2 SYDVKM. CDR3 DNA sequence: TGTGCCAGCAGTTTAGGGGACTACGAGCAGTACTTC. Amino acids: CASSLGDYEQYF.

The chain is built from TRBV10-2 and TRBJ1-2, with 11 bases that match TRBD1. V gave up 6 bases and J gave up 8 bases; unmatched junction bases: 8. CDR3 size: 14 residues. Germline assignment: CDR1 WSHSY and CDR2 SAAADI. In DNA, the CDR3 is TGCGCCAGCAGAGAAGGACAGGGGGCAGACGGCTACACCTTC. It codes for CASREGQGADGYTF.

This sequence joins TRBV13 and TRBJ2-3, with TRBD2 matching over 7 bases. J gave up 3 bases and V 3 bases, and 12 bases lay outside the gene matches. The CDR3 is 17 amino acids. Germline V gives CDR1 PRHDT, CDR2 FYEKMQ (reference sequence). CDR3 in amino acids: CASSFPLTSASTDTQYF. The CDR3 DNA follows: TGTGCCAGCAGCTTCCCCCTTACTAGCGCCTCGACAGATACGCAGTATTTT.

The table lists this clonotype with a few counts. CDR3 protein: CASSLALGWEETQYF. The CDR3 nucleotides are TGTGCCAGCAGCTTAGCGCTAGGGTGGGAAGAGACCCAGTACTTC. J is TRBJ2-5 and V is TRBV7-6; no definite D call. The CDR3 has 15 amino acids. V dropped 0 bases and J dropped 3 bases, with 11 bases sitting between them. Germline assignment: CDR1 SGHVS and CDR2 FNYEAQ. The full variable domain, with the rest looked up from reference TRBV7-6 and TRBJ2-5, is GAGVSQSPRYKVTKRGQDVALRCDPISGHVSLYWYRQALGQGPEFLTYFNYEAQQDKSGLPNDRFSAERPEGSISTLTIQRTEQRDSAMYRCASSLALGWEETQYFGPGTRLLVL.

V is TRBV28 and J is TRBJ2-7; 9 positions match TRBD2. Germline V gene sequence: CDR1 MDHEN, CDR2 SYDVKM. This CDR3 contains 15 residues. V lost 8 bases to trimming and J lost 7 bases; unmatched junction nucleotides: 15. In DNA form, the CDR3 reads TGTGCCAGCTCCGCCCCGGTTAGCGGGAGTAGGGAGCAGTACTTC. Its translation is CASSAPVSGSREQYF.

The CDR3 sequence is CASRSTGSPQETQYF. The CDR3 DNA follows: TGTGCCAGCAGGTCGACAGGGTCCCCGCAAGAGACCCAGTACTTC. This chain joins TRBV12-3 or TRBV12-4 and TRBJ2-5; 7 nucleotides agree with TRBD1. The junction had 9 bases not matched to a gene; V was cut back by 6 bases and J by 2 bases. There are 15 residues in the CDR3.

This clonotype was seen a few times. The rearrangement uses TRBV20-1 and TRBJ2-7; no reliable D call. Germline values: CDR1 DFQATT, CDR2 SNEGSKA (reference sequence). The CDR3 is made up of 12 amino acids. V was shortened by 3 bases and J by 5 bases, with 11 bases between the two germline ends. The DNA for the CDR3 is TGCAGTGCTAGTGGTCCGTCCCACGAGCAGTACTTC. Protein sequence: CSASGPSHEQYF.

The rearrangement joins TRBV28 to TRBJ1-2, with 9 bases identical to TRBD1. From germline, CDR1 is MDHEN and CDR2 SYDVKM. This CDR3 region has 14 residues. Trimming at V came to 6 bases and at J to 4 bases, leaving 6 bases not matched to a gene. The CDR3 protein is CASRRTGVSYGYTF. The CDR3 coding sequence is TGTGCCAGCAGACGGACAGGGGTCTCCTATGGCTACACCTTC.